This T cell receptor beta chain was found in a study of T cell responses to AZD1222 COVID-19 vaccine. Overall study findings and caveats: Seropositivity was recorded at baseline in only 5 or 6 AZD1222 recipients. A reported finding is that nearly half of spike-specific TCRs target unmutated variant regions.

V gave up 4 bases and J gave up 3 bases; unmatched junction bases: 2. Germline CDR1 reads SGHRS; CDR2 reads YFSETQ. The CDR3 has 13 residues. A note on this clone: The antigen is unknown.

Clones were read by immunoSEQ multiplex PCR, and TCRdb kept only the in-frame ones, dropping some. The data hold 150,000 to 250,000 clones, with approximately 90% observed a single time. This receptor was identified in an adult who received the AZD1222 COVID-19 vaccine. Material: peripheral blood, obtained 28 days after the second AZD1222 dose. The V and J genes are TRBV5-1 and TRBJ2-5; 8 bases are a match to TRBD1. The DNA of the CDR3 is TGCGCCAGCAGCATGACAGGGGAAGAGACCCAGTACTTC. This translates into CASSMTGEETQYF.